Below, 10 T cell receptor beta chains from the same sample are listed, as sequenced in a study of PD-1 blockade in classical Hodgkin lymphoma. Using immunoSEQ multiplex PCR, the repertoire was profiled, and TCRdb retains in-frame clones only, with some absent. The sample carries 90,000 or so clones, approximately 78% recorded once. Time point meaning: cycle 4 day 1 (C4D1), after less than seven weeks of nivolumab. Each patient's relapse followed autologous stem cell transplantation, and brentuximab vedotin exposure varied. The specimen was peripheral blood mononuclear cells (PBMCs), collected before the fourth cycle of nivolumab. The receptors were gathered from a human donor with classical Hodgkin lymphoma.

This clone was picked up a small number of times. The chain uses TRBV10-3 and TRBJ1-2, with TRBD1 as a possible D gene (5 bases). The CDR3 loop spans 14 amino acids. Germline CDR1 ENHRY, CDR2 SYGVKD. V lost 4 bases, J lost 4 bases, and 13 bases lay in between. The CDR3 region has the DNA TGTGCCATCAGTGGGGACCGGCGGGCCTATGGCTACACCTTC. This translates into CAISGDRRAYGYTF.

The rearrangement links TRBV6-6 to TRBJ1-6; 7 bases are a match to TRBD1. V lost 0 bases and J lost 9; bases outside the gene matches: 5. The CDR3 consists of 15 residues. Looked up from germline, CDR1 is MNHNY and CDR2 is SVGAGI (reference sequence). CDR3 DNA: TGTGCCAGCAGTTACTCGAAAGGGGACAGTTCACCCCTCCACTTT. Translation: CASSYSKGDSSPLHF.

This chain uses TRBV6-5 with TRBJ2-2; a weak D match, TRBD2 (5 bases). This CDR3 comprises 15 residues. V was pared by 4 bases and J by 5 bases, with 14 bases between. Germline assignment: CDR1 MNHEY and CDR2 SVGAGI. The CDR3 DNA reads TGTGCCAGCAGTTTGGGCCGGGGTTGGACCGGGGAGCTGTTTTTT. Protein product: CASSLGRGWTGELFF.

This clone was seen a handful of times. The chain combines TRBV6-5 with TRBJ1-3; D unclear. Germline CDR1 MNHEY, CDR2 SVGAGI. The CDR3 runs 11 residues. V gave up 4 bases and J gave up 6 bases, with 4 bases separating them. This chain's CDR3 is CASSSANTIYF. The CDR3, as DNA: TGTGCCAGCAGTTCCGCAAACACCATATATTTT.

This clone was counted a single time. Relative to the germline gene, one junction end is altered; a read error may explain this. The V call is TRBV6-1, the J call TRBJ1-2; 7 nucleotides line up with TRBD1. Germline V gene data show CDR1 as MNHNS and CDR2 as SASEGT. The CDR3 consists of 11 residues. The CDR3 spells CASSEQGGDAF. The CDR3 region has the DNA TGTGCCAGCAGTGAACAGGGGGGGGACGCCTTC.

This rearrangement joins TRBV11-2 to TRBJ2-1; D is ambiguous. The germline CDR1 and CDR2 sequences are SGHAT and FQNNGV. V gave up 1 base and J gave up 5 bases, with 6 bases separating them. This CDR3 contains 13 residues. CDR3 in DNA: TGTGCCAGCAGCTTAGGTACTAACAATGAGCAGTTCTTC. Encoded protein: CASSLGTNNEQFF.

The chain is built from TRBV10-3 and TRBJ2-5, with no clear D. Between the trimmed V and J ends, which lost 0 bases and 5 bases, there was a span of 13 bases. Germline loops: CDR1 ENHRY, CDR2 SYGVKD. This CDR3 region has 15 residues. CDR3: CAISESPDSVETQYF. DNA for the CDR3: TGTGCCATCAGTGAGTCCCCGGATTCGGTGGAGACCCAGTACTTC.

This chain uses TRBV9 with TRBJ1-1; D uncertain. The germline CDR1 and CDR2 sequences are SGDLS and YYNGEE. Trimming stripped 0 bases from V and 6 bases from J, with 12 bases between. The CDR3 runs to 14 residues. CDR3 loop: CASSVVPEDPEAFF. The DNA of the CDR3 is TGTGCCAGCAGCGTAGTCCCCGAGGACCCTGAAGCTTTCTTT.

This clone was observed once. The rearrangement joins TRBV6-5 to TRBJ1-1; unclear D gene. CDR3 length: 15 amino acids. The V end lost 4 bases, the J end lost 4 bases, and 16 bases lay between the germline ends. Germline CDR1 and CDR2: MNHEY and SVGAGI. The CDR3 DNA is TGTGCCAGCAGTTCCCCGAGGGCGGGGTTCACTGAAGCTTTCTTT. It codes for CASSSPRAGFTEAFF.

This rearrangement joins TRBV2 to TRBJ1-5, with D perhaps TRBD1 (5 bases). V shed 9 bases and J shed 6 bases, with 15 bases lying between them. The CDR3 runs to 13 residues. Germline CDR1 SNHLY, CDR2 FYNNEI. The CDR3: CASSRELGQPQHF. The DNA of the CDR3 is TGTGCCAGTTCCAGGGAGTTGGGTCAGCCCCAGCATTTT.